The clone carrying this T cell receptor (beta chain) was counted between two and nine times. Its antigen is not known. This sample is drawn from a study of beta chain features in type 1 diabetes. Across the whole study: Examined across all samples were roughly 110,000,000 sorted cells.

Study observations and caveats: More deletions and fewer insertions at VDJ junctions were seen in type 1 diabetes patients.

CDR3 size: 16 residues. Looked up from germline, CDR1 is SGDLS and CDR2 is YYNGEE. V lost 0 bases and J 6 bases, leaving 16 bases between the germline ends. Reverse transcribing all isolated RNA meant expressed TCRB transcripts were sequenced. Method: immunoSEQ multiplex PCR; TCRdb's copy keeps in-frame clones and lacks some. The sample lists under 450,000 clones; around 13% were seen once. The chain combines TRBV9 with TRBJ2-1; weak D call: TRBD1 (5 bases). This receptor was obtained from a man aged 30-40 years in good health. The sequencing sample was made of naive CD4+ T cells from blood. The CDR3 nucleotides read TGTGCCAGCAGCGTAGGACCCCTCCCTAGGGGCAATGAGCAGTTCTTC. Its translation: CASSVGPLPRGNEQFF.